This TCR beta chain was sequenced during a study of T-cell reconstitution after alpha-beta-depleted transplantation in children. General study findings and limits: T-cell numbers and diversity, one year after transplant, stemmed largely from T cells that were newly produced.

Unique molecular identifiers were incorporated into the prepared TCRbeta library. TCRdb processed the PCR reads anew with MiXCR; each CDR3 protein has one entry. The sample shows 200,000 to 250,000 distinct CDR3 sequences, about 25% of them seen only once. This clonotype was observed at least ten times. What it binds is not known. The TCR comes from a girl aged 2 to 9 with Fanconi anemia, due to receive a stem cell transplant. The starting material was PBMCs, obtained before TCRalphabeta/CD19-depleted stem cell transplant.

The CDR3 loop is CSARLVSPTDTQYF. In nucleotides, the CDR3 is TGCAGTGCTAGACTAGTTTCACCCACAGATACGCAGTATTTT. The chain carries TRBV20-1 and TRBJ2-3, with unresolved D. Germline CDR1 reads DFQATT; CDR2 reads SNEGSKA (reference sequence). Trimming removed 2 bases at V and 2 bases at J, with 11 bases between. The length of the CDR3 is 14 residues.